Sequencing of this T cell receptor (beta chain) was carried out in a study of shared clonotypes between healthy human individuals. All of the donors resided in Nashville, Tennessee, and each was a Caucasian adult. At a deep level, the assay was run. Using immunoSEQ multiplex PCR, the repertoire was profiled, and TCRdb retains in-frame clones only, with some absent. The data hold around 530,000 clones, with roughly four fifths observed a single time. The clonotype comes from a woman aged 40 to 49 in good health. Some clones in this sample may be carry-over from other donors' samples. Sequences were obtained from PBMCs.

DNA for the CDR3: TGCGCCAGCAGCTTGGCCTCAGGACAGGGAGCTTTCTTT. Amino acids: CASSLASGQGAFF. The chain couples TRBV5-1 to TRBJ1-1; 8 positions agree with TRBD1. Germline-derived CDR1 and CDR2 are SGHRS and YFSETQ. The CDR3 sequence is 13 residues long. V shed 0 bases, J shed 10 bases, and the junction held 5 bases outside the gene matches.